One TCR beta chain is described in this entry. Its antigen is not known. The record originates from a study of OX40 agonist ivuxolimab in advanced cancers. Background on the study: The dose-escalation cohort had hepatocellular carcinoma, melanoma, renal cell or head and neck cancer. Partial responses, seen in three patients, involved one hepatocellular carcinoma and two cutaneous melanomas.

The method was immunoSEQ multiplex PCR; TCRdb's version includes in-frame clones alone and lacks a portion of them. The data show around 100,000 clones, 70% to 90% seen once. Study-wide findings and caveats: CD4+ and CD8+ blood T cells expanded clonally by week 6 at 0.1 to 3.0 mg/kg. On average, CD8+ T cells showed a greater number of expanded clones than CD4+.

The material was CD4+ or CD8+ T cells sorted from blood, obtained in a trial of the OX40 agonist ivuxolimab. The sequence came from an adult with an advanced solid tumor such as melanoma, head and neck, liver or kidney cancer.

Written as DNA, the CDR3 is TGTGCCAGCAGCTTCGGACAGGTTCGCGGCGGTACGCAGTATTTT. The encoded protein is CASSFGQVRGGTQYF. This chain joins TRBV7-3 and TRBJ2-3; 7 nucleotides agree with TRBD1. The junction had 11 bases not matched to a gene; V was cut back by 3 bases and J by 8 bases. CDR1 is SGHTA, CDR2 FQGTGA, per germline. The CDR3 runs 15 residues.